The rows below give T cell receptor beta chains drawn from one sample of a study of T-cell memory formation after mild COVID-19. One entry per CDR3 protein results from TCRdb running MiXCR on the 5' RACE reads. The sample records about 180,000 distinct CDR3 sequences, around a sixth being singletons. The sample was PBMCs or a T cell subset sorted from them (not recorded which). The receptor set was obtained from a man younger than 35 who had mild COVID-19 (a few samples of this study predate the infection). Cell type and time point are not known. Both conserved end residues are part of each CDR3. The D gene is left open where the match is weak. Rows may omit the clone size; those that give it use once, few, many or a size class.

TRBJ2-3 TRBD2 TRBV7-8 few CASTSERGEHGTQYF TGTGCCAGCACCTCCGAGCGGGGGGAGCATGGTACGCAGTATTTT
TRBJ2-1 NA TRBV10-3 NA CAISVRAEQFF TGTGCCATCAGTGTCCGAGCTGAGCAGTTCTTC
TRBJ2-5 NA TRBV7-9 NA CASVTWETQYF TGTGCCAGCGTAACGTGGGAGACCCAGTACTTC
TRBJ2-1 TRBD2 TRBV11-3 few CASSLTGLAGGSQQFF TGTGCCAGCAGCTTAACCGGACTAGCGGGGGGGAGTCAGCAGTTCTTC
TRBJ2-3 TRBD2 TRBV20-1 medium-sized CSAYELAGGLGVTDTQYF TGCAGTGCTTACGAACTAGCGGGGGGTTTGGGGGTCACAGATACGCAGTATTTT
TRBJ1-1 NA TRBV5-1 NA CASSLTVATEAFF TGCGCCAGCAGCTTGACAGTCGCTACTGAAGCTTTCTTT
TRBJ2-1 TRBD1 TRBV29-1 NA CSAVRGLDNEQFF TGCAGCGCTGTCAGGGGGCTGGACAATGAGCAGTTCTTC
TRBJ1-2 TRBD1 TRBV7-2 NA CASRTQTGPIGDYGYTF TGTGCCAGCAGGACACAGACAGGGCCGATCGGGGACTATGGCTACACCTTC
TRBJ1-2 NA TRBV4-2 NA CASSHAQVEGYTF TGTGCCAGCAGCCACGCACAGGTAGAGGGCTACACCTTC
TRBJ2-2 NA TRBV9 many CASSVRTGTGELFF TGTGCCAGCAGCGTCCGAACAGGGACCGGGGAGCTGTTTTTT
TRBJ1-6 NA TRBV6-5 NA CASSPYTGGDSPLHF TGTGCCAGCAGTCCCTACACGGGCGGGGATTCACCCCTCCACTTT
TRBJ1-1 NA TRBV7-9 NA CASSFGRREAFF TGTGCCAGCAGCTTCGGTAGGAGGGAAGCTTTCTTT
TRBJ1-5 TRBD1 TRBV6-1 NA CASSELRDRADNQPQHF TGTGCCAGCAGTGAGTTACGGGACAGGGCCGACAATCAGCCCCAGCATTTT
TRBJ1-6 NA TRBV9 NA CASSVGGDRNSPLHF TGTGCCAGCAGCGTAGGTGGGGACCGTAATTCACCCCTCCACTTT
TRBJ2-3 NA TRBV21-1 NA CASSRSGDRGPSNGADTQYF TGTGCCAGCAGCAGATCCGGGGACAGGGGCCCTTCGAATGGCGCAGATACGCAGTATTTT
TRBJ1-1 NA TRBV5-1 many CASSLRRGGENTEAFF TGCGCCAGCAGCTTGCGCAGGGGAGGCGAGAACACTGAAGCTTTCTTT
TRBJ1-6 NA TRBV7-2 NA CASSFEDSPLHF TGTGCCAGCAGCTTCGAAGATTCACCCCTCCACTTT
TRBJ1-5 NA TRBV2 many CASSPNSQGLGHF TGTGCCAGCAGCCCGAATTCTCAGGGGTTGGGGCATTTT
TRBJ2-3 TRBD2 TRBV5-1 few CASSLKRAGGTDTQYF TGCGCCAGCAGCCTGAAGAGAGCGGGAGGCACAGATACGCAGTATTTT
TRBJ2-7 NA TRBV6-5 few CASSYTWGPYEQYF TGTGCCAGCAGTTACACATGGGGACCATACGAGCAGTACTTC
TRBJ2-5 NA TRBV20-1 NA CSARWQETQYF TGCAGTGCTAGGTGGCAAGAGACCCAGTACTTC
TRBJ1-2 NA TRBV4-3 few CASSQVMGRGGDGYTF TGCGCCAGCAGCCAAGTCATGGGACGAGGGGGTGATGGCTACACCTTC
TRBJ1-4 NA TRBV5-4 NA CASSLNQGSNEKLFF TGTGCCAGCAGCTTGAATCAGGGTAGTAATGAAAAACTGTTTTTT
TRBJ2-1 NA TRBV24-1 few CATSDLRDENEQFF TGTGCCACCAGTGATTTGCGGGACGAAAATGAGCAGTTCTTC
TRBJ2-7 TRBD2 TRBV4-3 once CASSQDLSSGGVPYEQYF TGCGCCAGCAGCCAAGATCTGTCTAGCGGGGGTGTACCCTACGAGCAGTACTTC
TRBJ1-1 TRBD1 TRBV7-9 NA CASSSARTGLNTEAFF TGTGCCAGCAGCTCCGCCCGGACAGGCCTGAACACTGAAGCTTTCTTT
TRBJ2-3 TRBD1 TRBV19 few CASSIQQGLSTDTQYF TGTGCCAGTAGTATCCAACAGGGGCTTAGCACAGATACGCAGTATTTT
TRBJ1-3 NA TRBV12-3/TRBV12-4 few CASSFRQGNTIYF TGTGCCAGCAGTTTCAGACAGGGAAACACCATATATTTT
TRBJ1-1 NA TRBV28 few CASSHNERVAAFF TGTGCCAGCAGCCATAACGAGAGGGTCGCAGCTTTCTTT
TRBJ2-7 NA TRBV6-6 many CASSLPGPVYEQYF TGTGCCAGCAGTTTACCCGGGCCGGTATACGAGCAGTACTTC
TRBJ2-5 NA TRBV24-1 few CATSESTGSETQYF TGTGCCACCAGTGAGTCAACAGGGAGCGAGACCCAGTACTTC
TRBJ1-2 NA TRBV18 few CASSPRAGTYGYTF TGTGCCAGCTCACCACGGGCGGGGACCTATGGCTACACCTTC
TRBJ2-2 NA TRBV11-2 NA CASSSRTLNTGELFF TGTGCCAGCAGCTCCAGGACACTGAACACCGGGGAGCTGTTTTTT
TRBJ2-3 NA TRBV4-3 NA CAGTEGFTDTQYF TGCGCCGGAACTGAGGGATTCACAGATACGCAGTATTTT
TRBJ2-6 NA TRBV4-1 NA CASSQVPPGANVLTF TGCGCCAGCAGCCAAGTCCCCCCCGGGGCCAACGTCCTGACTTTC
TRBJ2-3 TRBD2 TRBV20-1 NA CSASPLAGLPDTQYF TGCAGTGCTAGTCCCCTAGCGGGGTTGCCAGATACGCAGTATTTT
TRBJ2-3 TRBD2 TRBV7-2 once CASSLAEYVLAGGPADTQYF TGTGCCAGCAGCTTAGCGGAATACGTGCTAGCGGGGGGGCCCGCAGATACGCAGTATTTT
TRBJ2-5 TRBD1 TRBV12-3/TRBV12-4 few CASSPRGQGETQYF TGTGCCAGCAGTCCAAGGGGACAGGGGGAGACCCAGTACTTC
TRBJ1-2 NA TRBV20-1 NA CSAREQVNYGYTF TGCAGTGCTAGAGAACAGGTTAACTATGGCTACACCTTC
TRBJ1-6 TRBD1 TRBV11-2 few CASSLRQGISPLHF TGTGCCAGCAGCTTGAGACAGGGGATTTCACCCCTCCACTTT
TRBJ1-2 NA TRBV28 few CASSATVDYGYTF TGTGCCAGCAGTGCCACCGTGGATTATGGCTACACCTTC
TRBJ2-4 NA TRBV28 NA CASSPATRQYF TGTGCCAGCAGCCCGGCCACGCGTCAGTACTTC
TRBJ1-4 NA TRBV5-1 NA CASSLVGQGGEKLFF TGCGCCAGCAGCTTGGTAGGGCAGGGTGGTGAAAAACTGTTTTTT
TRBJ2-5 NA TRBV29-1 many CSVGVGGPYQETQYF TGCAGCGTTGGGGTAGGGGGGCCGTACCAAGAGACCCAGTACTTC
TRBJ2-1 TRBD1 TRBV11-3 NA CASSIQGANEQFF TGTGCCAGCAGCATCCAGGGGGCGAATGAGCAGTTCTTC
TRBJ2-7 NA TRBV4-1 NA CASSQDRTTRSYEQYF TGCGCCAGCAGCCAAGATAGGACAACTCGAAGCTACGAGCAGTACTTC
TRBJ2-1 TRBD2 TRBV9 few CASSVRLAGRQFF TGTGCCAGCAGCGTTAGACTAGCGGGGCGGCAGTTCTTC
TRBJ1-2 TRBD1 TRBV6-5 few CASSYSWTGGGYTF TGTGCCAGCAGTTACTCGTGGACAGGGGGTGGCTACACCTTC
TRBJ1-5 NA TRBV4-3 NA CASSQAPGGNQPQHF TGCGCCAGCAGCCAAGCTCCAGGGGGCAATCAGCCCCAGCATTTT
TRBJ1-5 NA TRBV7-2 NA CASSLDVIKPQHF TGTGCCAGCAGCTTGGATGTAATCAAGCCCCAGCATTTT
TRBJ1-1 NA TRBV7-8 NA CSSSPLGGIDRNTEAFF TGTTCCAGCAGCCCCCTGGGGGGGATAGATAGGAACACTGAAGCTTTCTTT